Each of the 19 T cell receptor beta chains below was sequenced from the same sample in a study of T cell responses to AZD1222 COVID-19 vaccine. The table came from immunoSEQ multiplex PCR; TCRdb's copy has only in-frame clones and leaves some out. The sample consists of 100,000 to 150,000 clones, approximately 91% of them appearing once. The source was peripheral blood, collected on day 0 of AZD1222 vaccination. The receptors originated from an adult in good health.

The chain recombines TRBV12-3 or TRBV12-4 with TRBJ1-5; TRBD1 aligns across 8 bases. This CDR3 has 13 amino acids. With 6 bases clipped from V and 8 bases from J, the junction kept 6 bases outside the gene matches. CDR3 sequence: CASSRQGTEPQHF. In DNA, the CDR3 is TGTGCCAGCAGCCGACAGGGGACGGAGCCCCAGCATTTT.

The table lists this clone with a few counts. The genes are TRBV7-3 and TRBJ2-1, with TRBD2 identical over 15 bases. With V trimmed by 2 bases and J by 6 bases, 8 bases remained unmatched. The germline CDR1 and CDR2 sequences are SGHTA and FQGTGA. The CDR3 contains 18 residues. CDR3 bases: TGTGCCAGCAGCTTACAGCCCGGACTAGCGGGAGGGGGCAATGAGCAGTTCTTC. It translates to CASSLQPGLAGGGNEQFF.

This chain links TRBV7-2 with TRBJ1-5; D possibly corresponds to TRBD1 (5 bases). The CDR3 spans 16 residues. The germline V and J ends were trimmed by 1 base and 3 bases, with 13 bases remaining between them. Germline assignment: CDR1 SGHTA and CDR2 FQGNSA. The CDR3 sequence: CASSLGLLGDNQPQHF. The DNA of the CDR3 is TGTGCCAGCAGCTTAGGTCTTCTGGGGGACAATCAGCCCCAGCATTTT.

The rearrangement uses TRBV7-6 and TRBJ2-7, with D possibly TRBD1 on 6 matching bases. This CDR3 has 16 residues. Germline V gene data show CDR1 as SGHVS and CDR2 as FNYEAQ. Trimming took 1 base from V and 0 from J, leaving 13 bases between them. The CDR3 bases are TGTGCCAGCAGCTTAGAAGGGACACCTAGCTCCTACGAGCAGTACTTC. Its protein product is CASSLEGTPSSYEQYF.

V gene TRBV9 combines with J gene TRBJ1-4, with 11 nucleotides matching TRBD1. The junction had 4 bases not matched to a gene; V was cut back by 4 bases and J by 5 bases. CDR1 and CDR2 from the germline V gene are SGDLS and YYNGEE. This CDR3 has 15 residues. CDR3 region: CASSRGQGGNEKLFF. The CDR3 DNA reads TGTGCCAGCAGCAGGGGACAGGGGGGGAATGAAAAACTGTTTTTT.

The rearrangement links TRBV30 to TRBJ1-3; tentatively, D is TRBD1 (5 bases). The germline gives CDR1 GTSNPN, CDR2 SVGIG (reference sequence). V shed 5 bases and J shed 3 bases, with 17 bases lying between them. The CDR3 covers 15 residues. CDR3 DNA sequence: TGTGCCTGGCATGGTCACGGGGCGGGTGGAAACACCATATATTTT. It encodes CAWHGHGAGGNTIYF.

The V and J genes are TRBV11-2 and TRBJ2-1, with a tentative D call TRBD1 (6 bases). V was pared by 5 bases and J by 3 bases, with 17 bases between. Germline V CDR1 and CDR2: SGHAT, FQNNGV. This CDR3 spans 16 amino acids. CDR3 amino acids: CASSPLAGAIYNEQFF. In DNA, the CDR3 is TGTGCCAGCAGCCCCCTAGCAGGGGCCATCTACAATGAGCAGTTCTTC. Full variable domain (missing parts from reference TRBV11-2 and TRBJ2-1): EAGVAQSPRYKIIEKRQSVAFWCNPISGHATLYWYQQILGQGPKLLIQFQNNGVVDDSQLPKDRFSAERLKGVDSTLKIQPAKLEDSAVYLCASSPLAGAIYNEQFFGPGTRLTVL.

This rearrangement joins TRBV25-1 to TRBJ1-2; 9 nucleotides line up with TRBD1. Unmatched junction bases numbered 8, after V lost 2 bases and J lost 7 bases. The germline V gene has CDR1 MGHDK and CDR2 SYGVNS. CDR3 size: 15 residues. This chain's CDR3 is CASSEVGQGGIGYTF. CDR3 sequence (DNA): TGTGCCAGCAGTGAAGTGGGACAGGGAGGGATTGGCTACACCTTC.

The V gene is TRBV3-1 (or the pseudogene TRBV3-2), the J gene TRBJ1-3, with D possibly TRBD1 on 5 matching bases. There are 16 residues in the CDR3. Germline CDR1 is LGHDT and CDR2 is YNNKEL (reference sequence). Trimming pared 3 bases from V and 0 bases from J, leaving 12 bases between. In nucleotides, the CDR3 is TGTGCCAGCAGCCAGGTGAGGGGACGCTCTGGAAACACCATATATTTT. It encodes CASSQVRGRSGNTIYF.

The DNA of the CDR3 is TGTGCCAGTAGTATTGGTTCCCTCTATGGCTACACCTTC. Translation gives CASSIGSLYGYTF. The chain uses TRBV19 and TRBJ1-2, with D unresolved. The ends were cut back, 3 bases at V and 4 bases at J, with 9 bases in the middle. This CDR3 is built from 13 residues. Per the germline V gene, CDR1 is LNHDA and CDR2 is SQIVND (reference sequence).

The V gene is TRBV3-1 (or the pseudogene TRBV3-2), the J gene TRBJ1-1; D is unclear. Trimming removed 2 bases at V and 1 base at J, with 8 bases between. Germline V gene lookup returns CDR1 LGHDT and CDR2 YNNKEL (reference sequence). This CDR3 is 14 amino acids long. As DNA, the CDR3 is TGTGCCAGCAGCCAACCCGGGGAGAACACTGAAGCTTTCTTT. Amino acids: CASSQPGENTEAFF.

The rearrangement uses TRBV6-2 or TRBV6-3 and TRBJ1-6; D is unclear. V gave up 0 bases and J gave up 3 bases, with 9 bases separating them. In germline, CDR1 is MNHEY, CDR2 SVGEGT. This CDR3 contains 16 residues. CDR3: CASSYSTGVYNSPLHF. In DNA, the CDR3 is TGTGCCAGCAGTTACTCGACCGGGGTCTATAATTCACCCCTCCACTTT.

The chain couples TRBV2 to TRBJ2-1; D is perhaps TRBD1 or TRBD2 (6 bases each). The germline gives CDR1 SNHLY, CDR2 FYNNEI. The V gene lost 2 bases and the J gene lost 7 bases, with 15 bases spanning the gap. This CDR3 region has 15 residues. The CDR3 region has the DNA TGTGCCAGCAGTGAATTCGAGGGGGGTTGGAATGAGCAGTTCTTC. Encoded protein: CASSEFEGGWNEQFF.

The CDR3 is CSAPGDSFYGYTF. Written as DNA, the CDR3 is TGCAGCGCCCCCGGGGACAGCTTCTATGGCTACACCTTC. The V and J genes are TRBV29-1 and TRBJ1-2; TRBD1 aligns across 7 bases. The ends lost 7 bases at V and 4 bases at J; junction bases unmatched: 9. Germline V gene lookup returns CDR1 SQVTM and CDR2 ANQGSEA. This CDR3 has 13 residues.

This clone appeared once. V gene TRBV5-4 combines with J gene TRBJ2-1; D possibly matches TRBD1 or TRBD2 (5 bases each). The CDR3 totals 12 residues. V shed 0 bases and J shed 9 bases, with 7 bases lying between them. Germline V gives CDR1 SGHNT, CDR2 YYREEE (reference sequence). In DNA, the CDR3 is TGTGCCAGCAGCTTGGCTGGGGGTGAGCAGTTCTTC. Its translation is CASSLAGGEQFF.

This clone was recorded only once. This chain uses TRBV19 with TRBJ1-6, with TRBD1 matching 7 bases. V was clipped by 9 bases and J by 11 bases; unmatched bases: 13. The CDR3 totals 14 residues. From germline, CDR1 is LNHDA and CDR2 SQIVND (reference sequence). This CDR3 is CARPPTGSLAPLHF. The CDR3 DNA is TGTGCCAGACCACCGACAGGGTCTCTGGCACCCCTCCACTTT.

The genes are TRBV10-3 and TRBJ1-1; no clear D gene. CDR1 is ENHRY and CDR2 is SYGVKD in the germline V gene. The V end lost 9 bases, the J end lost 0 bases, and 14 bases lay between the germline ends. The CDR3 has 14 amino acids. The CDR3: CAIMRAGMNTEAFF. In nucleotides, the CDR3 is TGTGCCATAATGAGGGCAGGAATGAACACTGAAGCTTTCTTT.

This chain links TRBV4-1 with TRBJ2-5; 13 bases match TRBD2. The CDR3 runs to 15 residues. V lost 4 bases to trimming and J lost 5 bases; unmatched junction nucleotides: 4. Germline assignment: CDR1 MGHRA and CDR2 YSYEKL. The CDR3, as DNA: TGCGCCAGCAGCCCCGGGACTAGCGGGGTGGAGACCCAGTACTTC. Amino acid sequence: CASSPGTSGVETQYF.

This rearrangement joins TRBV5-1 to TRBJ2-3; D unclear. The CDR3 covers 12 residues. V lost 0 bases and J 4 bases, leaving 3 bases between the germline ends. The germline CDR1 and CDR2 sequences are SGHRS and YFSETQ. The CDR3 sequence is CASSLVPDTQYF. The CDR3 nucleotides are TGCGCCAGCAGCTTGGTCCCAGATACGCAGTATTTT.